This entry concerns a single T cell receptor (beta chain). Its antigen is unidentified. CDR1 and CDR2 (germline): MDHEN, SYDVKM. The V gene lost 0 bases and the J gene lost 3 bases, with 11 bases spanning the gap. The CDR3 spans 15 residues. The data belong to a study of T cell responses to AZD1222 COVID-19 vaccine. Background on the study: Analyses pooled second doses at about 4 or about 12 weeks.

Whole-study findings and limits: In a largely white British group with more females than males, clonal diversity was possibly underestimated. Reports say nearly half of spike-specific TCRs go after unmutated variant regions.

Assay: immunoSEQ multiplex PCR; the TCRdb copy retains only in-frame clones and omits some. Among some 100,000 clones listed, around 90% were seen once. The receptor was isolated from an adult in good health. The J gene is TRBJ1-2, the V gene TRBV28; D is unresolved. Sample: peripheral blood, taken on day 0 of AZD1222 vaccination. CDR3 nucleotides: TGTGCCAGCAGTTTATGGGGAGGAGCGGACTATGGCTACACCTTC. It codes for CASSLWGGADYGYTF.